Listed here are 32 T cell receptor beta chains from one sample, sequenced in a study of CXCR4 blockade with PD-1 therapy in pancreatic cancer (dated by TCRdb to between 2019 and 2020). Library construction relied on the immunoSEQ multiplex PCR assay. In its TCRdb copy, this immuneACCESS table keeps in-frame sequences only and misses some clones. Where compared with another copy, unresolved V genes explain less than half of these, and the others have no known cause. Counted in this sample were 3,600 or so clones; less than 50% of them appeared once. The top ten hold about 17% of the sample. The sample was tumor tissue. The receptors derive from a human donor with pancreatic ductal adenocarcinoma.

This sequence joins TRBV2 and TRBJ2-7, with D uncertain. Trimming took 7 bases from V and 2 from J, leaving 12 bases between them. This CDR3 comprises 13 residues. The germline CDR1 and CDR2 sequences are SNHLY and FYNNEI. CDR3 residues: CASKYSPPYEQYF. CDR3 nucleotides: TGTGCCAGCAAATACAGCCCTCCCTACGAGCAGTACTTC.

The chain links TRBV7-4 to TRBJ2-3; 7 bases align to TRBD1. There are 17 residues in the CDR3. CDR1 and CDR2 from the germline V gene are SGHVT and SQSDAQ. The junction had 8 bases not matched to a gene; V was cut back by 1 base and J by 1 base. The CDR3 loop reads CASSLGFTGAGTDTQYF. Written as DNA, the CDR3 is TGTGCCAGCAGCTTAGGCTTCACAGGGGCGGGCACAGATACGCAGTATTTT.

J is TRBJ1-2 and V is TRBV6-8, with TRBD1 matching 8 bases. The germline gives CDR1 MNHGY, CDR2 SAAAGT. V lost 2 bases and J lost 10; bases outside the gene matches: 9. The CDR3 length is 14 residues. CDR3 bases: TGTGCCAGCAGTTACGGCGGGACAGGCGGCCTCTACACCTTC. This gives the protein CASSYGGTGGLYTF.

J is TRBJ1-4 and V is TRBV6-8, with D possibly being TRBD1 (5 bases). Germline CDR1 is MNHGY and CDR2 is SAAAGT. This CDR3 has 15 amino acids. Trimming removed 6 bases at V and 3 bases at J, with 14 bases between. The CDR3 DNA sequence: TGTGCCAGCAGCTGGGGGGGTTCGGCTAATGAAAAACTGTTTTTT. Protein sequence: CASSWGGSANEKLFF.

The chain employs TRBV29-1 and TRBJ2-6; D call uncertain. This CDR3 is built from 14 residues. V lost 1 base and J lost 0, with 4 bases in between. Germline-derived CDR1 and CDR2 are SQVTM and ANQGSEA. The CDR3 bases are TGCAGCGTTGAAGGGTTCTCTGGGGCCAACGTCCTGACTTTC. It is translated as CSVEGFSGANVLTF.

This clone was counted between two and nine times. The genes are TRBV11-3 and TRBJ2-2; D call uncertain. In germline, CDR1 is SGHNT, CDR2 YENEEA. This CDR3 is built from 15 residues. V was pared by 2 bases and J by 1 base, with 8 bases between. In DNA form, the CDR3 reads TGTGCCAGCAGCTTATCGGCAGGGAACACCGGGGAGCTGTTTTTT. It translates to CASSLSAGNTGELFF.

The rearrangement uses TRBV6-8 and TRBJ2-2; TRBD1 is a possible D gene (6 bases). Trimming pared 7 bases from V and 2 bases from J, leaving 11 bases between. This CDR3 has 14 amino acids. The germline gives CDR1 MNHGY, CDR2 SAAAGT. The CDR3 bases are TGTGCCAGCATAAGGACAGCTAACACCGGGGAGCTGTTTTTT. Protein sequence: CASIRTANTGELFF.

The CDR3, as DNA: TGTGCCACCAGCAGAGCGGGGGGCCCGGGCACCGGGGAGCTGTTTTTT. Its translation: CATSRAGGPGTGELFF. The chain couples TRBV15 to TRBJ2-2; tentative D call: TRBD2 (7 bases). Trimming took off 1 base at V and 4 bases at J, with 13 bases between the two ends. The V gene's germline CDR1 is LNHNV and CDR2 YYDKDF (reference sequence). The CDR3 sequence is 16 residues long.

The V call is TRBV6-8, the J call TRBJ2-3, with 9 nucleotides matching TRBD2. Germline CDR1 MNHGY, CDR2 SAAAGT. V was clipped by 5 bases and J by 2 bases; unmatched bases: 5. This CDR3 comprises 15 residues. The CDR3 region has the DNA TGTGCCAGCAGTGAGGCGGGGGGGAACACAGATACGCAGTATTTT. Protein: CASSEAGGNTDTQYF.

This clone was detected only a few times. CDR3 residues: CASSPFMDYGYTF. CDR3 DNA: TGTGCCAGCAGTCCTTTTATGGACTATGGCTACACCTTC. This rearrangement joins TRBV6-8 to TRBJ1-2, with D uncertain. This CDR3 region has 13 residues. Germline V lookup: CDR1 MNHGY, CDR2 SAAAGT. Trimming removed 5 bases from V and 3 bases from J, with 10 bases in between.

CDR3 in amino acids: CASSPKALGTSGNTIYF. CDR3 sequence (DNA): TGTGCCAGCTCACCAAAGGCCCTCGGGACCTCTGGAAACACCATATATTTT. V is TRBV18 and J is TRBJ1-3; possibly TRBD1 for D (5 bases). V lost 2 bases and J 0 bases, leaving 14 bases between the germline ends. The CDR3 spans 17 residues. From germline, CDR1 is KGHSH and CDR2 LQKENI.

The J gene is TRBJ2-4, the V gene TRBV29-1; D perhaps matches TRBD2 (5 bases). Trimming took 1 base from V and 7 from J, leaving 14 bases between them. The CDR3 runs to 14 residues. Germline-derived CDR1 and CDR2 are SQVTM and ANQGSEA. The CDR3 nucleotides are TGCAGCGTTGAAGCGTGGGCAGGCGGGAACATTCAGTACTTC. It is translated as CSVEAWAGGNIQYF.

Comment on this clone: An unread or ambiguous base exists; X represents the residue it encodes. The chain uses TRBV4-1 and TRBJ2-1; 7 bases match TRBD2. The CDR3 length is 15 residues. Germline loops: CDR1 MGHRA, CDR2 YSYEKL. Unmatched junction bases numbered 11, after V lost 4 bases and J lost 8 bases. CDR3 bases: TGCGCCAGCAGCCGAGGAGCTAGCGGCCTYGATGAGCAGTTCTTC. Its protein is CASSRGASGXDEQFF. The whole CDR3 reads CASSRGASGLDEQFF.

This clone was picked up a small number of times. At one boundary the junction diverges from the germline segment, which might be a read error. This chain connects TRBV6-1 to TRBJ1-1; the D is unclear. This CDR3 spans 15 amino acids. Germline V gene sequence: CDR1 MNHNS, CDR2 SASEGT. CDR3 coding DNA: TGTGCCATCAGTGAAGACAAGAGCATGAACACTGAAGCTTTCTTT. It specifies CAISEDKSMNTEAFF.

In this sample, this clone turned up a few times. V and J are TRBV7-7 and TRBJ1-4; possibly TRBD1 for D (5 bases). V gave up 3 bases and J gave up 0 bases, with 8 bases separating them. Germline CDR1 reads SSHAT; CDR2 reads FNYEAQ (reference sequence). CDR3 length: 15 residues. The CDR3 spells CASSLGGTTNEKLFF. In DNA form, the CDR3 reads TGTGCCAGCAGCTTGGGGGGGACAACTAATGAAAAACTGTTTTTT.

V and J are TRBV5-1 and TRBJ2-5; 12 bases align to TRBD2. V lost 4 bases to trimming and J lost 4 bases; unmatched junction nucleotides: 5. There are 15 residues in the CDR3. Germline V gene data show CDR1 as SGHRS and CDR2 as YFSETQ. CDR3 in amino acids: CASSLAGGPVETQYF. The CDR3 DNA reads as TGCGCCAGCAGCCTAGCGGGGGGGCCGGTAGAGACCCAGTACTTC.

The rearrangement joins TRBV18 to TRBJ1-5; D possibly corresponds to TRBD1 (5 bases). The CDR3 spans 14 residues. Germline CDR1 reads KGHSH; CDR2 reads LQKENI. Deletions cut 3 bases from V and 5 bases from J, with 11 bases between. In nucleotides, the CDR3 is TGTGCCAGCTCACCTCAGGGATGGGATCAGCCCCAGCATTTT. It is translated as CASSPQGWDQPQHF.

This clone was seen more than once but under ten times. V is TRBV28 and J is TRBJ1-1; D not certain. Trimming stripped 6 bases from V and 3 bases from J, with 8 bases between. The CDR3 runs to 12 residues. CDR1 MDHEN and CDR2 SYDVKM come from the germline V gene. The CDR3 is CASSLIDTEAFF. DNA for the CDR3: TGTGCCAGCAGCTTAATCGACACTGAAGCTTTCTTT.

In this sample, this clone turned up a few times. V is TRBV23-1 and J is TRBJ1-2; a weak D match, TRBD1 (6 bases). TRBV23-1 is classed as an ORF, of uncertain function. The CDR3 covers 14 residues. V lost 6 bases, J lost 4 bases, and 15 bases lay in between. CDR3 sequence reads: CASSQRQGIYGYTF. The CDR3 DNA reads TGCGCCAGCAGCCAACGGCAGGGGATCTATGGCTACACCTTC.

This clone counts as medium-sized. The CDR3 region is CASRGDGVYEQYF. CDR3 DNA sequence: TGTGCCAGCAGGGGGGACGGCGTCTACGAGCAGTACTTC. V usage is TRBV6-8 and J usage is TRBJ2-7; possibly TRBD1 or TRBD2 for D (5 bases each). In germline, CDR1 is MNHGY, CDR2 SAAAGT. The CDR3 extends over 13 amino acids. The V gene lost 6 bases and the J gene lost 3 bases, with 12 bases spanning the gap.

This clone was seen more than once but under ten times. Germline is not matched at one junction end, which may reflect a read error. The V and J genes are TRBV5-8 and TRBJ2-1; perhaps TRBD2 as D (5 bases). The CDR3 is 16 residues long. Germline CDR1 SGHTS, CDR2 YDEGEE. In DNA form, the CDR3 reads TGTGCTAGCAGCCCTAGGGTGGCAGGAGGCTACAATGAGCAGTTCTTC. It yields the protein CASSPRVAGGYNEQFF.

The V call is TRBV18, the J call TRBJ2-1; D ambiguous. CDR3 length: 13 residues. The germline V gene encodes CDR1 KGHSH and CDR2 LQKENI. The V and J ends lost 1 base and 5 bases respectively, with 6 bases between them. Here the CDR3 reads CASSPRRNNEQFF. CDR3 in DNA: TGTGCCAGCTCACCACGCAGAAACAATGAGCAGTTCTTC.

This clone came up once. J is TRBJ2-1 and V is TRBV19; 8 nucleotides agree with TRBD1. CDR1 and CDR2 (germline): LNHDA, SQIVND (reference sequence). The CDR3 covers 14 residues. V dropped 5 bases and J dropped 1; count of bases not matched to a gene: 1. CDR3 in amino acids: CASSWTGSYNEQFF. CDR3 sequence (DNA): TGTGCCAGTAGTTGGACAGGGTCCTACAATGAGCAGTTCTTC.

A few counts support this clone. The chain is built from TRBV13 and TRBJ2-2, with D possibly being TRBD2 (5 bases). This CDR3 is built from 14 residues. Germline lookup yields CDR1 PRHDT and CDR2 FYEKMQ (reference sequence). V was pared by 0 bases and J by 3 bases, with 5 bases between. Written as DNA, the CDR3 is TGTGCCAGCAGCTTAGGGGACTACACCGGGGAGCTGTTTTTT. It codes for CASSLGDYTGELFF.

This clone is labeled as medium-sized. V usage is TRBV11-3 and J usage is TRBJ1-1, with 8 positions matching TRBD1. CDR3 length: 14 amino acids. With 5 bases clipped from V and 2 bases from J, the junction kept 4 bases outside the gene matches. Germline values: CDR1 SGHNT, CDR2 YENEEA. The CDR3 DNA reads TGTGCCAGCAGCCCAGGACAGGGTAACACTGAAGCTTTCTTT. Translated, it gives CASSPGQGNTEAFF.

The chain combines TRBV1 with TRBJ2-1; the D segment call TRBD1 is taken from the table without a DNA check. TRBV1 is deemed a pseudogene. This CDR3 has 15 residues. CDR3 sequence reads: CASSQEGGEYNEQFF. In nucleotides, the CDR3 is TGCGCCAGCAGCCAAGAAGGGGGTGAATACAATGAGCAGTTCTTC.

This clone showed up just a few times. The V call is TRBV11-3, the J call TRBJ2-1; 9 bases fit TRBD1. The CDR3 loop spans 15 amino acids. The V segment lost 1 base and the J segment 10 bases; nucleotides outside the gene matches: 8. Per germline, CDR1 SGHNT and CDR2 YENEEA. Written as DNA, the CDR3 is TGTGCCAGCAGCTTAGGTCTTACAGGGGGCAGGGAGCAGTTCTTC. As protein: CASSLGLTGGREQFF. The entire variable domain, with the rest obtained from reference TRBV11-3 and TRBJ2-1, is as follows: EAGVVQSPRYKIIEKKQPVAFWCNPISGHNTLYWYLQNLGQGPELLIRYENEEAVDDSQLPKDRFSAERLKGVDSTLKIQPAELGDSAVYLCASSLGLTGGREQFFGPGTRLTVL.

J is TRBJ2-5 and V is TRBV19; D perhaps matches TRBD1 (6 bases). Germline V gene lookup returns CDR1 LNHDA and CDR2 SQIVND (reference sequence). The CDR3 is made up of 15 amino acids. The V end lost 1 base, the J end lost 3 bases, and 12 bases lay between the germline ends. The CDR3 nucleotides read TGTGCCAGTAGTATAGGGCTGGACAGCGAAGAGACCCAGTACTTC. Residues: CASSIGLDSEETQYF.

V is TRBV9 and J is TRBJ1-5; 7 bases fit TRBD1. The V segment lost 3 bases and the J segment 7 bases; nucleotides outside the gene matches: 10. Germline CDR1 is SGDLS and CDR2 is YYNGEE. The CDR3 has 15 amino acids. DNA for the CDR3: TGTGCCAGCAGCGCCCATGCAGGGGGTGGACAGCCCCAGCATTTT. This codes for CASSAHAGGGQPQHF.

The rearrangement joins TRBV29-1 to TRBJ1-2, with D maybe TRBD1 (5 bases). V lost 7 bases and J lost 6, with 18 bases in between. The CDR3 covers 13 residues. Germline CDR1 and CDR2: SQVTM and ANQGSEA. The CDR3 bases are TGCAGCGCTCAACGGCGGCAGGGAGATGGCTACACCTTC. It specifies CSAQRRQGDGYTF.

J is TRBJ2-2 and V is TRBV6-8, with 7 bases identical to TRBD1. Trimming at V came to 0 bases and at J to 3 bases, leaving 7 bases not matched to a gene. The CDR3 length is 17 residues. CDR1 MNHGY and CDR2 SAAAGT come from the germline V gene. This CDR3 reads CASSYSVRGRHTGELFF. In DNA, the CDR3 is TGTGCCAGCAGTTACTCTGTTAGGGGGCGACACACCGGGGAGCTGTTTTTT.

A few counts support this clone. The genes are TRBV10-2 and TRBJ1-5; 9 nucleotides align to TRBD1. The V gene end was trimmed by 6 bases and the J gene end by 1 base; junction bases not matched to a gene: 4. Looked up from germline, CDR1 is WSHSY and CDR2 is SAAADI. The CDR3 is made up of 15 amino acids. The CDR3 sequence: CASREGQGSNQPQHF. The CDR3 DNA reads TGCGCCAGCAGAGAAGGACAGGGGAGCAATCAGCCCCAGCATTTT.